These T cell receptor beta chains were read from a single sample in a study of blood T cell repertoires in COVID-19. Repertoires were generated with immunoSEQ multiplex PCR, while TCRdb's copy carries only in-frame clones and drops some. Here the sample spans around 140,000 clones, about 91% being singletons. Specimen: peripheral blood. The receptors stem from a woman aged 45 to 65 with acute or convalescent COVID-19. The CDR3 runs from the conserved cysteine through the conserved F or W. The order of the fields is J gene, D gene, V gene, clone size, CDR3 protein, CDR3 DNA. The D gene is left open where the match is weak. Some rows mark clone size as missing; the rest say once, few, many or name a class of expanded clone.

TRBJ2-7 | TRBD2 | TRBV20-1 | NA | CSASMGGGTYEQYF | TGCAGTGCTAGTATGGGGGGGGGAACCTACGAGCAGTACTTC
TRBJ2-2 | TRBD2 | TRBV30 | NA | CAWSKETSYTGELFF | TGTGCCTGGAGTAAGGAGACTAGCTACACCGGGGAGCTGTTTTTT
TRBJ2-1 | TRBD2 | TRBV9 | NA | CASSAGRGTSVLNEQFF | TGTGCCAGCAGCGCGGGGAGAGGGACTAGCGTCTTGAATGAGCAGTTCTTC
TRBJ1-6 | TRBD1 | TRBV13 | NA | CASSAPGTGDNSPLHF | TGTGCCAGCAGCGCACCCGGGACAGGGGATAATTCACCCCTCCACTTT
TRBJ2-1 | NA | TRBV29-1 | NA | CSVERVRNEQFF | TGCAGCGTTGAGAGGGTGAGGAATGAGCAGTTCTTC
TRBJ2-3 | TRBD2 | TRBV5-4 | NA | CASSFRRGFTDTQYF | TGTGCCAGCAGCTTTCGGCGGGGGTTCACAGATACGCAGTATTTT
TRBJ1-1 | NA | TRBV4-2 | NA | CASSQDPGSMNTEAFF | TGTGCCAGCAGCCAAGATCCAGGGTCCATGAACACTGAAGCTTTCTTT
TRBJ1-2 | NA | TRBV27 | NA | CASSRQRQSEYGYTF | TGTGCCAGCAGTCGGCAGCGTCAATCTGAGTATGGCTACACCTTC
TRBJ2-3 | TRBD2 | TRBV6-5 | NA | CASSYPLGTSGDTQYF | TGTGCCAGCAGTTACCCTCTAGGGACTAGTGGAGATACGCAGTATTTT
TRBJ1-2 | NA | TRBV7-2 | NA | CASSPRYGGANYGYTF | TGTGCCAGCAGCCCCCGGTACGGGGGTGCTAACTATGGCTACACCTTC
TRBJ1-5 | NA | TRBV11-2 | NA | CASSSSERGGWPQPQHF | TGTGCCAGCAGCTCCTCAGAACGGGGTGGATGGCCTCAGCCCCAGCATTTT
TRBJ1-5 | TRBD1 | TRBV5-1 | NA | CASSLGMRDRVMVGNQPQHF | TGCGCCAGCAGCTTGGGAATGAGGGACAGGGTAATGGTAGGCAATCAGCCCCAGCATTTT
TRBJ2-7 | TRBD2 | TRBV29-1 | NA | CSVHPSGDRSYEQYF | TGCAGCGTCCATCCTAGCGGGGACCGATCCTACGAGCAGTACTTC
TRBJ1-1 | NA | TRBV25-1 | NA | CASSEFRVNTEAFF | TGTGCCAGCAGTGAATTTCGAGTGAACACTGAAGCTTTCTTT
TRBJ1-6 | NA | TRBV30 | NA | CAWSVRYSSYNSPLHF | TGTGCCTGGAGTGTACGGTACAGCTCCTATAATTCACCCCTCCACTTT
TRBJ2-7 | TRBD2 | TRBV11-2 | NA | CASSFQLAGGPSPYEQYF | TGTGCCAGCAGCTTTCAACTAGCGGGGGGGCCTTCCCCCTACGAGCAGTACTTC
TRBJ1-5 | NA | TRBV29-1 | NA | CSVEDGSGQQPQHF | TGCAGCGTTGAAGATGGGTCAGGGCAGCAGCCCCAGCATTTT
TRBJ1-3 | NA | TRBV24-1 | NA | CATSSSLSGNTIYF | TGTGCCACCAGTTCCTCTCTCTCTGGAAACACCATATATTTT
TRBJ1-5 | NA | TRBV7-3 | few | CASSPVVGQPQHF | TGTGCCAGCAGCCCCGTGGTCGGGCAGCCCCAGCATTTT
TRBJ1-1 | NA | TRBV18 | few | CASSPPTAGDTEAFF | TGTGCCAGCTCACCACCTACGGCAGGGGACACTGAAGCTTTCTTT
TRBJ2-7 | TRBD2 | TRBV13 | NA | CASSPPRASGSYEQYF | TGTGCCAGCAGCCCCCCTCGGGCTAGCGGGTCCTACGAGCAGTACTTC
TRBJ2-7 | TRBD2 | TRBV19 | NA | CASSKTSGSDEQYF | TGTGCCAGTAGTAAAACTAGCGGGAGCGACGAGCAGTACTTC
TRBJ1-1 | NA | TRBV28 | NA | CASSLYSGASEAFF | TGTGCCAGCAGTCTCTACTCGGGAGCCAGTGAAGCTTTCTTT
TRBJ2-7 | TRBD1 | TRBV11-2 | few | CASSPWDSSYEQYF | TGTGCCAGCAGCCCTTGGGACAGCTCCTACGAGCAGTACTTC
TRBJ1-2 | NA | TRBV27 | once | CASSRTDNYGYTF | TGTGCCAGCAGCCGGACAGACAACTATGGCTACACCTTC
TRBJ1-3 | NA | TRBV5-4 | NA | CASSRQSSGNTIYF | TGTGCCAGCAGCCGACAGTCCTCTGGAAACACCATATATTTT
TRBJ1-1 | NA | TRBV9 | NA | CASSASALNTEAFF | TGTGCCAGCAGCGCAAGCGCCCTGAACACTGAAGCTTTCTTT
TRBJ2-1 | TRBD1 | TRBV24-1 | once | CATSDRDRSFGEQFF | TGTGCCACCAGTGATCGGGACAGGAGCTTTGGTGAGCAGTTCTTC
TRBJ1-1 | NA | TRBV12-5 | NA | CASGSWTEGTEAFF | TGTGCTAGTGGTTCATGGACAGAGGGGACTGAAGCTTTCTTT
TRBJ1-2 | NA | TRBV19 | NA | CASSTRQWSQGLDYGYTF | TGTGCCAGTAGTACGAGACAGTGGAGCCAGGGTTTGGACTATGGCTACACCTTC
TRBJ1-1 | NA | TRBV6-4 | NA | CASSDSQGTEAFF | TGTGCCAGCAGTGACTCACAGGGCACTGAAGCTTTCTTT
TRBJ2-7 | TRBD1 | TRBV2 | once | CASSVRDSRDEQYF | TGTGCCAGCAGTGTAAGGGACAGCCGGGATGAGCAGTACTTC
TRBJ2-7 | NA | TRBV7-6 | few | CASSPQAGQLSYEQYF | TGTGCCAGCAGCCCTCAGGCAGGACAGCTCTCCTACGAGCAGTACTTC
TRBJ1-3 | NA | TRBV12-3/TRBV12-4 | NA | CASSLGHPNTIYF | TGTGCCAGCAGTCTGGGACATCCAAACACCATATATTTT
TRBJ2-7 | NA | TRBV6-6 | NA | CASSYSQGHEQYF | TGTGCCAGCAGTTACTCGCAGGGCCACGAGCAGTACTTC
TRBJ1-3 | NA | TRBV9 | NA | CASSVSGGSGNTIYF | TGTGCCAGCAGCGTATCGGGTGGATCTGGAAACACCATATATTTT
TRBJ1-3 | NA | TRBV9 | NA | CASSVGLSGNTIYF | TGTGCCAGCAGCGTAGGACTTTCTGGAAACACCATATATTTT
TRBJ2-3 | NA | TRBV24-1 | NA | CATSRGLISSTDTQYF | TGTGCCACCAGCCGAGGCTTAATTTCAAGCACAGATACGCAGTATTTT
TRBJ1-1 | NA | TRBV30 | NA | CAWSEQRGAEAFF | TGTGCCTGGAGTGAGCAACGAGGCGCTGAAGCTTTCTTT
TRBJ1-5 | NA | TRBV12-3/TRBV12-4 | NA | CASRREGNQPQHF | TGTGCCAGCAGACGGGAGGGAAATCAGCCCCAGCATTTT
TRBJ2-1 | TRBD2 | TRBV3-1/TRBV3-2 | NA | CASSQVPPISGSTDNEQFF | TGTGCCAGCAGCCAAGTACCTCCCATTAGCGGGAGTACCGACAATGAGCAGTTCTTC
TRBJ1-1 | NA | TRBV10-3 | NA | CAISAREMNTEAFF | TGTGCCATCAGTGCCCGGGAGATGAACACTGAAGCTTTCTTT
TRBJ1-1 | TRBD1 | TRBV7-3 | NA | CASSRGPGGNTEAFF | TGTGCCAGCAGCCGGGGCCCAGGGGGGAACACTGAAGCTTTCTTT
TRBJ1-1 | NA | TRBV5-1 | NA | CASSPQGGVDTEAFF | TGCGCCAGCAGCCCTCAGGGAGGGGTGGACACTGAAGCTTTCTTT
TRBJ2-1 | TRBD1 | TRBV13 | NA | CASSFSRDRRLPYNEQFF | TGTGCCAGCAGCTTTTCCCGGGACAGGAGATTACCCTACAATGAGCAGTTCTTC
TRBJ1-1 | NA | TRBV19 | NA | CASSIRGNTEAFF | TGTGCCAGTAGTATAAGGGGGAACACTGAAGCTTTCTTT
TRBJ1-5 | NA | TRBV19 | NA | CASSIVVGVGQPQHF | TGTGCCAGTAGTATAGTTGTAGGGGTGGGTCAGCCCCAGCATTTT
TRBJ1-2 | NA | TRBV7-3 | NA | CASSQDSPNYGYTF | TGTGCCAGCAGTCAGGACAGCCCGAACTATGGCTACACCTTC
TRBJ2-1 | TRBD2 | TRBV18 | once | CASSPQGLAGDEQFF | TGTGCCAGCTCACCCCAAGGACTAGCGGGGGACGAGCAGTTCTTC
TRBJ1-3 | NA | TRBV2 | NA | CASSLTRLTGNTIYF | TGTGCCAGCAGCCTTACACGTCTTACTGGAAACACCATATATTTT
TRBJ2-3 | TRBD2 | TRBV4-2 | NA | CASSRGGRGDTQYF | TGTGCCAGCAGCCGGGGCGGGAGAGGGGATACGCAGTATTTT
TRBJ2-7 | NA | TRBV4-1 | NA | CASSQDSFGSYEQYF | TGCGCCAGCAGCCAAGACTCGTTCGGGTCCTACGAGCAGTACTTC
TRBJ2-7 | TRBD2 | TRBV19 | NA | CASSIRTSAIEQYF | TGTGCCAGTAGTATCCGGACTAGCGCCATCGAGCAGTACTTC